This TCR beta chain was obtained from a study of shared clonotypes between healthy human individuals. V trimming: 4 bases; J trimming: 4 bases; junction bases outside the gene matches: 1. Germline lookup yields CDR1 MNHEY and CDR2 SMNVEV (reference sequence). This CDR3 contains 14 residues. TCRdb's copy holds only in-frame clones and misses some; the assay was immunoSEQ multiplex PCR. The sample consists of roughly 500,000 clones, more than 95% of them appearing once. The clonotype was recovered from a young woman in good health. The V call is TRBV27, the J call TRBJ2-3, with 11 bases aligning to TRBD2. Sequencing used naive CD4+ T cells sorted from blood. Subset reported: CD45RA+ positively selected. In nucleotides, the CDR3 is TGTGCCAGCAGTTCGGGACTAGCGGCAGATACGCAGTATTTT. It encodes CASSSGLAADTQYF.